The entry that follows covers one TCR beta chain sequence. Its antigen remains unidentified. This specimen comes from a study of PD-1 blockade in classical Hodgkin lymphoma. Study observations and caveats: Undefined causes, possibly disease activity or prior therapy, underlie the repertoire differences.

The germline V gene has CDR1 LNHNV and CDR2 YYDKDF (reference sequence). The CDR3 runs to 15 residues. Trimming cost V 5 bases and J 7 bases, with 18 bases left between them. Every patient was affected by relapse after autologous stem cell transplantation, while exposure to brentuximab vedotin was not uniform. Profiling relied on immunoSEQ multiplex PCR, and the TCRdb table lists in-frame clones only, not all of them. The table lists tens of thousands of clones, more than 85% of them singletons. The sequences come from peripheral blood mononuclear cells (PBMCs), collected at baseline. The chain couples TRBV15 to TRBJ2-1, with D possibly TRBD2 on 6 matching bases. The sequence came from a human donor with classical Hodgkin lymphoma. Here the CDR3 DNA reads TGTGCCACCAGCTTGAGGGACTGGGGGATAAATGAGCAGTTCTTC. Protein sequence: CATSLRDWGINEQFF.